This is a list of T cell receptor beta chains from one sample in a study of blood T cell repertoires in COVID-19. Sequenced by immunoSEQ multiplex PCR; TCRdb stores in-frame clones only, minus some. The sample has about 87,000 clones; roughly 88% are singletons. Sequencing was performed on peripheral blood. The receptors shown here come from a man aged 18 to 29 with COVID-19, enrolled during active disease. Both conserved end residues are part of each CDR3. The order of the fields is J gene, V gene, D gene, clone size, CDR3 DNA, CDR3 protein. D genes are given only for firm matches. Expanded clones get a size class; other rows say once, few or many, or leave the size out.

TRBJ2-5	TRBV7-2	TRBD1	NA	TGTGCCAGCAGCCTAGGACAGGGGGCCCAAGAGACCCAGTACTTC	CASSLGQGAQETQYF
TRBJ1-5	TRBV28	TRBD1	NA	TGTGCCAGCAGGACCACAGGGGAGGAACCCCAGCATTTT	CASRTTGEEPQHF
TRBJ1-3	TRBV11-2	TRBD1	NA	TGTGCCAGCAGCCCTAGGACAGGCTCTGGAAACACCATATATTTT	CASSPRTGSGNTIYF
TRBJ1-6	TRBV28	NA	once	TGTGCCAGCAGTTTTAGTCAGGGGATGGATTCACCCCTCCACTTT	CASSFSQGMDSPLHF
TRBJ2-2	TRBV24-1	TRBD2	NA	TGTGCCACCTTCCGTTCCGGGACTAGAGGCGGGGAGCTGTTTTTT	CATFRSGTRGGELFF
TRBJ1-6	TRBV2	TRBD1	NA	TGTGCCAGCAATGATCCGGGGACAGGGAATAATTCACCCCTCCACTTT	CASNDPGTGNNSPLHF
TRBJ2-2	TRBV24-1	TRBD1	NA	TGTGCCACCAGTGATCCACGACAGGGGACGAACACCGGGGAGCTGTTTTTT	CATSDPRQGTNTGELFF
TRBJ2-7	TRBV5-4	NA	NA	TGTGCCAGCAGCTTGGAGCCCAGGCGGGGCGAGCAGTACTTC	CASSLEPRRGEQYF
TRBJ1-2	TRBV27	TRBD1	NA	TGTGCCAGCAGTTTCAGACAGGGGGGTAATGGCTACACCTTC	CASSFRQGGNGYTF
TRBJ1-1	TRBV24-1	NA	NA	TGTGCCACCACCACCGGGGACACCCATCGTAACACTGAAGCTTTCTTT	CATTTGDTHRNTEAFF
TRBJ2-1	TRBV19	TRBD2	NA	TGTGCCAGTAGTACCGCGGGACTAGTAATCAATGAGCAGTTCTTC	CASSTAGLVINEQFF
TRBJ2-7	TRBV13	NA	NA	TGTGCCAGCAGCTTGGACAGAGACTACGAGCAGTACTTC	CASSLDRDYEQYF
TRBJ1-5	TRBV28	NA	NA	TGTGCCAGCAGTTTAGGCGGCCAAATAGGAAGCAATCAGCCCCAGCATTTT	CASSLGGQIGSNQPQHF
TRBJ1-2	TRBV6-5	NA	NA	TGTGCCAGCAGTTACCTACAGGGCCCCAACTATGGCTACACCTTC	CASSYLQGPNYGYTF
TRBJ2-3	TRBV5-4	NA	once	TGTGCCAGCAGCTACCCTAACACAGATACGCAGTATTTT	CASSYPNTDTQYF
TRBJ2-1	TRBV20-1	NA	NA	TGCAGTGCTAGTCCGCAGTTGGATGAGCAGTTCTTC	CSASPQLDEQFF
TRBJ1-2	TRBV2	TRBD1	NA	TGTGCCAGCAGTGTTCGGACAGGGGGAGTTTATGGCTACACCTTC	CASSVRTGGVYGYTF
TRBJ2-5	TRBV6-1	TRBD1	NA	TGTGCCAGCAGTGACGCGAAGGGGGACAGCACAGAGACCCAGTACTTC	CASSDAKGDSTETQYF